This T cell receptor beta chain came from a study of T cells in Graves' hyperthyroidism and ophthalmopathy. Turning to the study itself: Peripheral blood was secured at the point of initial diagnosis, before any treatment.

Authors of the study amplified TCR beta CDR3 regions from RNA transcripts. A first-round RT-PCR of the TCR CDR3 used the HTBI primer set. TCRdb itself ran the multiplex PCR reads through MiXCR, one entry per CDR3 protein. The repertoire includes around 450,000 distinct CDR3 sequences, roughly 13% of them detected once, and around 5.3% sits in the top ten. For this clonotype: Just one base apart from a much larger clone, this may be a read error.

The study left out patients who had uncontrolled infection, other autoimmune disease, pregnancy or lactation. PBMCs were derived from 7.5 to 10 ml fresh peripheral blood. CDR1 is SGHDT and CDR2 is YYEEEE in the germline V gene. This CDR3 spans 13 amino acids. V gave up 1 base and J gave up 18 bases, with 17 bases separating them. This chain joins TRBV5-6 and TRBJ1-6; the D is unclear. The TCR was taken from a woman between 18 and 29 years old with Graves' hyperthyroidism. The sample was blood. The CDR3 spells CASSLRNGEAPHF. The CDR3 DNA is TGTGCCAGCAGCTTGCGGAATGGGGAGGCCCCCCACTTT. The full variable domain, its missing parts supplied by reference TRBV5-6 and TRBJ1-6, is DAGVTQSPTHLIKTRGQQVTLRCSPKSGHDTVSWYQQALGQGPQFIFQYYEEEERQRGNFPDRFSGHQFPNYSSELNVNALLLGDSALYLCASSLRNGEAPHFGNGTRLTVT.